The text below deals with one T cell receptor (beta chain). The target antigen is unknown. The data were obtained in a study of shared clonotypes between healthy human individuals. Overall study context: The cohort comprised two women and a few men. Their ages spanned 18 to 49 years. Each donor's CD8 memory used one plate, CD8 naive two, each CD4 subset three.

Measured with immunoSEQ multiplex PCR; TCRdb has only the in-frame clones, and not every one. The table shows approximately 1.5 million clones, with roughly 98% occurring only once. Overall study findings and caveats: Relative to memory subsets, naive subsets generally showed larger estimated richness. Exclusively blood specimens were collected; tissue repertoires likely differ.

The germline gives CDR1 SGHRS, CDR2 YFSETQ. The ends lost 3 bases at V and 2 bases at J; junction bases unmatched: 8. There are 16 residues in the CDR3. This sequence was found in a man aged 25-45 years in good health. Source material: naive CD4+ T cells sorted from blood. Subset described: CD45RA+ positively selected. The chain combines TRBV5-1 with TRBJ2-7; 10 bases line up with TRBD1. DNA of the CDR3: TGCGCCAGCAGCTCTAGTTCCGGGACAGGGGCCTACGAGCAGTACTTC. Amino acid sequence: CASSSSSGTGAYEQYF.